This TCR beta chain was captured in a study of PD-1 blockade in classical Hodgkin lymphoma. TCRdb keeps only in-frame clones here, not all; method: immunoSEQ multiplex PCR. Among about 47,000 clones, almost 90% were seen once, and the ten largest hold approximately 15%. Details on this clone: The target antigen is unknown.

General observations from the study: Relative to healthy donors, newly diagnosed patients reportedly had lower baseline TCR diversity, which was reported as lower still in relapsed/refractory patients. Complete responders' diversity at baseline resembled that of newly diagnosed patients. Some patients began nivolumab under 1 year after ASCT. These patients were excluded from later analyses. Undefined causes, possibly disease activity or prior therapy, underlie the repertoire differences.

CDR3 length equals 16 residues. V gave up 5 bases and J gave up 4 bases; unmatched junction bases: 4. The germline V gene has CDR1 SGHTA and CDR2 FQGTGA. Time point denoted: cycle 4 day 1 (C4D1), after 6 weeks of nivolumab. Relapses following autologous stem cell transplantation were seen in all patients, with brentuximab vedotin exposure varying. The material was peripheral blood mononuclear cells (PBMCs), obtained before the fourth cycle of nivolumab. This TCR came from a human donor with classical Hodgkin lymphoma. The chain joins TRBV7-3 to TRBJ2-1; TRBD2 matches at 14 bases. In DNA form, the CDR3 reads TGTGCCAGCAGCAAACGGACTAGCGGGGGGTACAATGAGCAGTTCTTC. Its protein product is CASSKRTSGGYNEQFF.